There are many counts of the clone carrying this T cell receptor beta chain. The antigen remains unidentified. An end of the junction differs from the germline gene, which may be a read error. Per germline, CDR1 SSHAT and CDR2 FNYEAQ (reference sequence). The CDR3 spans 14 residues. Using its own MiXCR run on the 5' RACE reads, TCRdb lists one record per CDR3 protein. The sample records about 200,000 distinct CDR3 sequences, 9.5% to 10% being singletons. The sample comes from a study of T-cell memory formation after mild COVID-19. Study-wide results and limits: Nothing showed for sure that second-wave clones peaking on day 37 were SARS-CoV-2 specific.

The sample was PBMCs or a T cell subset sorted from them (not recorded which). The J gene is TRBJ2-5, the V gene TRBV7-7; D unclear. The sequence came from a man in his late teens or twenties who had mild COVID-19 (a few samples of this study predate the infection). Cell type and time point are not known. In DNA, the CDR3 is TGTGCTAGCAGCTTTGGGTTGAACCAAGAGACCCAGTACTTC. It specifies CASSFGLNQETQYF.